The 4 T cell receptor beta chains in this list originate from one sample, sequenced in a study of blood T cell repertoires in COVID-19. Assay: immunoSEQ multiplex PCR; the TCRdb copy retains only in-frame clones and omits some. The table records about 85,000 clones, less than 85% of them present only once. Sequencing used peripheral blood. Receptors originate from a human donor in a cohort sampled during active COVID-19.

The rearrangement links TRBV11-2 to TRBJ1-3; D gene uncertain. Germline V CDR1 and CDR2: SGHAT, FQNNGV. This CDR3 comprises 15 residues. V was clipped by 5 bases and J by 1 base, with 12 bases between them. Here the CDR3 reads CASSPRPGSGNTIYF. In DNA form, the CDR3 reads TGTGCCAGCAGCCCCCGCCCGGGGTCTGGAAACACCATATATTTT. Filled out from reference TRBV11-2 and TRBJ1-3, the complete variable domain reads EAGVAQSPRYKIIEKRQSVAFWCNPISGHATLYWYQQILGQGPKLLIQFQNNGVVDDSQLPKDRFSAERLKGVDSTLKIQPAKLEDSAVYLCASSPRPGSGNTIYFGEGSWLTVV.

This chain's CDR3 is CASSYKREQYF. CDR3 coding DNA: TGTGCCAGCAGTTACAAACGGGAGCAGTACTTC. This chain links TRBV6-6 with TRBJ2-7; D ambiguous. Looked up from germline, CDR1 is MNHNY and CDR2 is SVGAGI (reference sequence). Trimming left V 2 bases short and J 7 bases short, with 6 bases between. The CDR3 covers 11 residues.

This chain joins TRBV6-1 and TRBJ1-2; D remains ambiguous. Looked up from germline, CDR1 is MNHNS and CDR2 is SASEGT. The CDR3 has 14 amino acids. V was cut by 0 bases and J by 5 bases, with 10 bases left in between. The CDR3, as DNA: TGTGCCAGCAGTGAAGCGCAACGGTGGTATGGCTACACCTTC. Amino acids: CASSEAQRWYGYTF.

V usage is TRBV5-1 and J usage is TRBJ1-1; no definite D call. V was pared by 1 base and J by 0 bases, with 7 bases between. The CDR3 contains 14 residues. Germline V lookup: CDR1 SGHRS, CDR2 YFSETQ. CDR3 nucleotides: TGCGCCAGCAGCTTGACTGCGGTGAACACTGAAGCTTTCTTT. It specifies CASSLTAVNTEAFF.